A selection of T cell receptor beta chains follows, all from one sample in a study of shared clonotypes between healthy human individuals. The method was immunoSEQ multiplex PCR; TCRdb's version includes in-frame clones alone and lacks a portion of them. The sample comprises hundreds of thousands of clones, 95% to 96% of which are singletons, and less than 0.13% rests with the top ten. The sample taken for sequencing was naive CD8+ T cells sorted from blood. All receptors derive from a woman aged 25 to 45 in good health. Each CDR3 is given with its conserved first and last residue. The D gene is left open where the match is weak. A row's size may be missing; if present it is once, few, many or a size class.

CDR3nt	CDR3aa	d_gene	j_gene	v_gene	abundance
TGTGCCAGCAGCTTAGATAGTCTCGGGACAGGGGGCTACAATGAGCAGTTCTTC	CASSLDSLGTGGYNEQFF	TRBD1	TRBJ2-1	TRBV11-2	.
TGTGCCAGCAGTTATAGGGTATCCTACAATGAGCAGTTCTTC	CASSYRVSYNEQFF	.	TRBJ2-1	TRBV6-5	.
TGTGCCAGCAGCCCCTGGACTAGCGGGGGAGAGCAGTTCTTC	CASSPWTSGGEQFF	TRBD2	TRBJ2-1	TRBV7-3	.
TGTGCCAGTAGTATAGATCGGCTAGATCGTTCCTACGAGCAGTACTTC	CASSIDRLDRSYEQYF	.	TRBJ2-7	TRBV19	.
TGTGCCACCAGCAGGGACAGGGGGCTAACCTACGAGCAGTACTTC	CATSRDRGLTYEQYF	TRBD1	TRBJ2-7	TRBV15	.
TGTGCCAGCAGCTCGTTGGGGACCGTCCAAGAGACCCAGTACTTC	CASSSLGTVQETQYF	.	TRBJ2-5	TRBV7-8	.
TGTGCCAGTAGTCAAACGAGACAGGGGGCTCACGAGCAGTACTTC	CASSQTRQGAHEQYF	TRBD1	TRBJ2-7	TRBV19	.
TGTGCCAGCAGTTTTAGCGGGAGTTATCACGAGCAGTACTTC	CASSFSGSYHEQYF	TRBD2	TRBJ2-7	TRBV27	.
TGCAGCGTTGAACCCCCTCCCGGGAGGGCGAACACCGGGGAGCTGTTTTTT	CSVEPPPGRANTGELFF	TRBD2	TRBJ2-2	TRBV29-1	once
TGTGCCAGCAGTCTCCGAGGGGACAGGGGGCAGAATGAGCAGTTCTTC	CASSLRGDRGQNEQFF	TRBD1	TRBJ2-1	TRBV27	.
TGTGCCAGCAGTTTACTCTCACGGACAGGGATTAATGAGCAGTTCTTC	CASSLLSRTGINEQFF	TRBD1	TRBJ2-1	TRBV27	.
TGTGCCAGCAGTTTACTAGGGACGACCGGGGAGCTGTTTTTT	CASSLLGTTGELFF	.	TRBJ2-2	TRBV27	.
TGCGCCAGCAGCTTGTTCGGACAGGGGGCGGATGAAAAACTGTTTTTT	CASSLFGQGADEKLFF	TRBD1	TRBJ1-4	TRBV5-1	.
TGCGCCAGCAGCCGGGAGGACAAGACCTACGAGCAGTACTTC	CASSREDKTYEQYF	.	TRBJ2-7	TRBV4-1	.
TGTGCCAGAAGCTTGGAGGGGGAGGCAAACTATGGCTACACCTTC	CARSLEGEANYGYTF	.	TRBJ1-2	TRBV5-3	.
TGTGCCAGCAGCTTTTCAGGAGCTGGGGCCAACGTCCTGACTTTC	CASSFSGAGANVLTF	.	TRBJ2-6	TRBV7-9	.
TGTGCCAGCAGCCTACAGGGTACCGGGGAGCTGTTTTTT	CASSLQGTGELFF	.	TRBJ2-2	TRBV7-3	.
TGTGCCACCAGCAGGGCACAGCCCGTTTCGGCGGGAGGGCCCTTCTTCGATACGCAGTATTTT	CATSRAQPVSAGGPFFDTQYF	TRBD2	TRBJ2-3	TRBV15	.
TGTGCCAGCAGCCACGGACTAGCGGGAGGGTGGAGTTTGCAAGAGACCCAGTACTTC	CASSHGLAGGWSLQETQYF	TRBD2	TRBJ2-5	TRBV14	.
TGCGCCAGCAGTCAAGGGGGGACTAGCGGGAGGAATGAGCAGTTCTTC	CASSQGGTSGRNEQFF	TRBD2	TRBJ2-1	TRBV4-1	.
TGTGCCTGGAGTGTACAGGACGGACCCTACAATGAGCAGTTCTTC	CAWSVQDGPYNEQFF	.	TRBJ2-1	TRBV30	.
TGTGCCAGCAGTTTCGGGAAAACGACGGGGGACGAAGAGACCCAGTACTTC	CASSFGKTTGDEETQYF	.	TRBJ2-5	TRBV28	.
TGTGCCAGCAGTGAGGATAACACTGAAGCTTTCTTT	CASSEDNTEAFF	.	TRBJ1-1	TRBV28	.
TGTGCCAGCAGTCTCAAACCCGGGACTAACATCTACGAGCAGTACTTC	CASSLKPGTNIYEQYF	TRBD2	TRBJ2-7	TRBV27	.
TGTGCCAGCAGCTTAGCGGGAGAAGGGGGGGAGCAGTACTTC	CASSLAGEGGEQYF	.	TRBJ2-7	TRBV7-6	.
TGTGCCAGCAGCGTAGGAGGAGTCGAGCAGTTCTTC	CASSVGGVEQFF	.	TRBJ2-1	TRBV9	.
TGTGCCACTCGAACAGGGGGCGGATCACCCCTCCACTTT	CATRTGGGSPLHF	TRBD1	TRBJ1-6	TRBV19	.
TGTGCCAGCAGTTTCCCAGATAGCAATCAGCCCCAGCATTTT	CASSFPDSNQPQHF	.	TRBJ1-5	TRBV28	.
TGTGCCAGCAGCTTGGGGACAGGGCCGTATAGTGAGCAGTTCTTC	CASSLGTGPYSEQFF	TRBD1	TRBJ2-1	TRBV5-4	.
TGTGCCACTACGGAGGGCACCGGGGAGCTGTTTTTT	CATTEGTGELFF	.	TRBJ2-2	TRBV28	.
TGTGCCACCAGCACAGAACGGGACAGGGACAATCAGCCCCAGCATTTT	CATSTERDRDNQPQHF	TRBD1	TRBJ1-5	TRBV15	.
TGTGCCAGCAGCTTCCTAACCCACGATATCAAGGGCCCCTATGGCTACACCTTC	CASSFLTHDIKGPYGYTF	.	TRBJ1-2	TRBV11-2	.
TGCAGCGTTGACGGGACTAACGCCTACAATGAGCAGTTCTTC	CSVDGTNAYNEQFF	TRBD2	TRBJ2-1	TRBV29-1	.
TGTGCCAGCAGCTTAGTTTTCGCGGCAATCGGTCGGTACTACGAGCAGTACTTC	CASSLVFAAIGRYYEQYF	.	TRBJ2-7	TRBV7-8	once
TGTGCCAGCAGTTTGCCGGCCTACGAGCAGTACTTC	CASSLPAYEQYF	.	TRBJ2-7	TRBV28	.
TGTGCCAGCAGCTTCGGACTAGCGGGAGTTGTAGATACGCAGTATTTT	CASSFGLAGVVDTQYF	TRBD2	TRBJ2-3	TRBV7-8	.
TGTGCCAGCAGTGACCGACAGGGGAATAAGCCCCAGCATTTT	CASSDRQGNKPQHF	TRBD1	TRBJ1-5	TRBV2	.
TGTGCCAGCAGTGGGACGTTGAGCTCCTACGAGCAGTACTTC	CASSGTLSSYEQYF	.	TRBJ2-7	TRBV2	.
TGCGCCAGCAGCGGCGCCTTACAGGGAAGGGACACTGAAGCTTTCTTT	CASSGALQGRDTEAFF	.	TRBJ1-1	TRBV10-2	.
TGTGCCAGCAGCTTAGCGCCCACCTCTGGGGCCAACGTCCTGACTTTC	CASSLAPTSGANVLTF	.	TRBJ2-6	TRBV7-9	.
TGTGCCAGCAGTGAAACGGAAGTCCGAGGGACTGAAGCTTTCTTT	CASSETEVRGTEAFF	.	TRBJ1-1	TRBV28	.
TGTGCCAGCAGCGTAGATGGGGAGGATGAGCAGTTCTTC	CASSVDGEDEQFF	.	TRBJ2-1	TRBV9	once
TGTGCCAGCAGCGGACCTGACAGGGGGCACGGGGCCAACGTCCTGACTTTC	CASSGPDRGHGANVLTF	TRBD1	TRBJ2-6	TRBV9	.
TGTGCCAGCAGCGCCGGACCAGGGGAGGGATACGAGCAGTACTTC	CASSAGPGEGYEQYF	.	TRBJ2-7	TRBV9	once
TGTGCCAGCAGCTCCGGGCCCGGCAATCAGCCCCAGCATTTT	CASSSGPGNQPQHF	.	TRBJ1-5	TRBV5-6	.
TGTGCCAGCAGTGAAGCGGGAGGACGAACCTACGAGCAGTACTTC	CASSEAGGRTYEQYF	.	TRBJ2-7	TRBV2	.
TGTGCCAGCAGTGCCCGGGAGCCTATATCGAGGGGATATTCCTACAATGAGCAGTTCTTC	CASSAREPISRGYSYNEQFF	.	TRBJ2-1	TRBV28	.
TGTGCCAGCAGTGAGGGGACAGCCAACACCGGGGAGCTGTTTTTT	CASSEGTANTGELFF	TRBD1	TRBJ2-2	TRBV2	.
TGTGCCAGCAGCTTCGGGGACACCAACTATGGCTACACCTTC	CASSFGDTNYGYTF	.	TRBJ1-2	TRBV13	.
TGTGCCAGCAGTTACTCCCTGGGGCAGGGACTTGAAGCTTTCTTT	CASSYSLGQGLEAFF	.	TRBJ1-1	TRBV6-6	.
TGCGCCAGCAGCCAAGGACCCTTCGGGGGCTATGGCTACACCTTC	CASSQGPFGGYGYTF	.	TRBJ1-2	TRBV4-1	.
TGTGCCAGTAGTGATGTAGCGGGATCCGAGCAGTACTTC	CASSDVAGSEQYF	TRBD2	TRBJ2-7	TRBV19	.
TGTGCCAGCAGTGTACCGGGACTAGGATCTGAGCAGTTCTTC	CASSVPGLGSEQFF	TRBD2	TRBJ2-1	TRBV27	.